The rows below give T cell receptor beta chains drawn from one sample of a study of blood T cells in healthy people across ages. Using its own MiXCR run on the 5' RACE reads, TCRdb lists one record per CDR3 protein. This sample has over a million distinct CDR3 sequences, with 55% to 75% found just once. Sequenced input: blood. The origin of the receptors is a man aged 18 to 35 in good health. CDR3s leave out the opening cysteine and the closing phenylalanine or tryptophan. Fields, in order: J gene, V gene, CDR3 protein.

J gene: TRBJ1-1; V gene: TRBV7-9; CDR3 protein: ASSLQGTGPSNTEAF
J gene: TRBJ1-5; V gene: TRBV29-1; CDR3 protein: SVGTGDNQPQH
J gene: TRBJ2-7; V gene: TRBV7-6; CDR3 protein: ASSISPGASRMGEQY
J gene: TRBJ1-2; V gene: TRBV11-2; CDR3 protein: ASSLAGTLYGYT
J gene: TRBJ2-7; V gene: TRBV20-1; CDR3 protein: SASHPTSGSAGYEQY
J gene: TRBJ1-2; V gene: TRBV10-3; CDR3 protein: AISAGEYGYT
J gene: TRBJ2-7; V gene: TRBV7-2; CDR3 protein: ASSYSAGRDYEQY
J gene: TRBJ2-3; V gene: TRBV20-1; CDR3 protein: SARDYLLSTSGPSTDTQY
J gene: TRBJ2-1; V gene: TRBV29-1; CDR3 protein: SVTGAPSYNEQF
J gene: TRBJ1-2; V gene: TRBV12-3/TRBV12-4; CDR3 protein: ASRTRGGGYT
J gene: TRBJ2-1; V gene: TRBV4-1; CDR3 protein: ASSRGGGREYSEQF
J gene: TRBJ2-7; V gene: TRBV13; CDR3 protein: ASSSRDLYSLYDEQY
J gene: TRBJ2-1; V gene: TRBV5-6; CDR3 protein: ASSPEVFVGSEQF
J gene: TRBJ1-1; V gene: TRBV5-5; CDR3 protein: ASSANRGFHTEAF
J gene: TRBJ2-1; V gene: TRBV2; CDR3 protein: AGRGGEQF
J gene: TRBJ1-1; V gene: TRBV7-9; CDR3 protein: ASSKVLGDTEAF
J gene: TRBJ1-2; V gene: TRBV6-5; CDR3 protein: ASSYMPGNYGYT
J gene: TRBJ2-1; V gene: TRBV27; CDR3 protein: ASSLSRESSYNEQF
J gene: TRBJ1-2; V gene: TRBV27; CDR3 protein: ASKNTGPSSAGYT
J gene: TRBJ1-1; V gene: TRBV7-9; CDR3 protein: ASQRGTEAF
J gene: TRBJ2-7; V gene: TRBV27; CDR3 protein: ASSLSTSYSSYEQY
J gene: TRBJ2-5; V gene: TRBV27; CDR3 protein: ASSLSRLYGQETQY
J gene: TRBJ2-3; V gene: TRBV10-3; CDR3 protein: AMRSRTGKTDTQY
J gene: TRBJ2-3; V gene: TRBV3-1; CDR3 protein: ASSQHGDTQY
J gene: TRBJ2-1; V gene: TRBV14; CDR3 protein: ASSQVGSGGGALFNEQF
J gene: TRBJ1-2; V gene: TRBV2; CDR3 protein: ATASDAGPRNYGYT
J gene: TRBJ1-1; V gene: TRBV9; CDR3 protein: ASSVWGRTEAF
J gene: TRBJ2-3; V gene: TRBV6-1; CDR3 protein: ASIVAGLSTDTQY
J gene: TRBJ1-6; V gene: TRBV14; CDR3 protein: ASSQEERIMKSSPLH
J gene: TRBJ1-1; V gene: TRBV4-1; CDR3 protein: ASSLRPLRDTEAF
J gene: TRBJ2-4; V gene: TRBV6-2/TRBV6-3; CDR3 protein: ASSQLAGGLGEQY
J gene: TRBJ2-7; V gene: TRBV29-1; CDR3 protein: SNLPSGRTSYEQY
J gene: TRBJ2-7; V gene: TRBV10-1; CDR3 protein: ASSGTSGKNEQY
J gene: TRBJ2-1; V gene: TRBV4-3; CDR3 protein: ASRGSIDEQF
J gene: TRBJ2-3; V gene: TRBV6-2/TRBV6-3; CDR3 protein: ASRPTSGGFPGTDTQY
J gene: TRBJ2-5; V gene: TRBV10-3; CDR3 protein: AISDIGTGGETQY
J gene: TRBJ1-2; V gene: TRBV15; CDR3 protein: ATSRDRGVLSGYT
J gene: TRBJ2-5; V gene: TRBV28; CDR3 protein: ASSLSIGAQY
J gene: TRBJ2-7; V gene: TRBV4-3; CDR3 protein: ASSQGRVLDYEQY
J gene: TRBJ2-5; V gene: TRBV6-1; CDR3 protein: ASMGLFGRGDYNEQY
J gene: TRBJ1-5; V gene: TRBV6-5; CDR3 protein: ASSPGTGLGAQH
J gene: .; V gene: TRBV5-5; CDR3 protein: ASSLASGGVNIQY
J gene: TRBJ2-1; V gene: TRBV11-3; CDR3 protein: ASSGREGDNEQF
J gene: TRBJ2-7; V gene: TRBV5-1; CDR3 protein: ASSLVEGLSSYEQY
J gene: TRBJ1-2; V gene: TRBV7-9; CDR3 protein: AIPMWGNYGYT
J gene: TRBJ2-7; V gene: TRBV12-3/TRBV12-4; CDR3 protein: ASSLTRSAEQY
J gene: TRBJ2-3; V gene: TRBV24-1; CDR3 protein: ATSDFSRQGGNTQY
J gene: TRBJ2-1; V gene: TRBV5-1; CDR3 protein: ASSLHATRGYNEQF
J gene: TRBJ2-7; V gene: TRBV14; CDR3 protein: ASSQGPRDEQY
J gene: TRBJ2-7; V gene: TRBV7-6; CDR3 protein: ASSLAVAGQGYEQY
J gene: TRBJ2-3; V gene: TRBV9; CDR3 protein: ASSVAQQWSVDTQY